The present T cell receptor beta chain was sequenced within a study of T-cell reconstitution after alpha-beta-depleted transplantation in children. Whole-study findings and limits: After transplant, at about two months, alpha-beta T cells were reportedly derived from several hundred expanded graft clones.

The authors prepared the TCRbeta library with unique molecular identifiers. Each CDR3 protein gets one entry after TCRdb re-called the PCR reads with MiXCR. This repertoire shows 750,000 to 950,000 distinct CDR3 sequences, about 16% found once; its top ten account for just under 5%. V shed 4 bases and J shed 6 bases, with 17 bases lying between them. The germline CDR1 and CDR2 sequences are SGHTS and YDEGEE. The CDR3 consists of 15 residues. This clonotype was found a few times. The antigen is not known. This sample comprised PBMCs, mostly from graft donor cells, obtained 360 days after TCRalphabeta/CD19-depleted stem cell transplant. The chain has TRBV5-8 and TRBJ1-5; D gene unclear. This TCR derives from a male patient aged 5 to 17 who had a stem cell transplant for acute lymphoblastic leukemia, so the T cells may come from the graft donor. CDR3 protein: CASSLTAIDRQPQHF. CDR3 coding DNA: TGTGCCAGCAGCCTAACGGCGATAGATCGTCAGCCCCAGCATTTT.